This T cell receptor beta chain emerged from a study of T-cell memory formation after mild COVID-19. Germline V gene sequence: CDR1 MNHEY, CDR2 SVGAGI. The CDR3 consists of 13 residues. Trimming cost V 0 bases and J 4 bases, with 6 bases left between them. MiXCR, applied by TCRdb to the 5' RACE reads, yields one record per CDR3 protein. The sample carries 470,000 or so distinct CDR3 sequences, approximately 25% recorded once. The rearrangement uses TRBV6-5 and TRBJ1-1; D is unresolved. This clonotype was sampled from an adult woman who had mild COVID-19 (a few samples of this study predate the infection). Cell type and time point are not known. Source material: PBMCs or a T cell subset sorted from them (not recorded which). The CDR3 reads CASSYSGSTEAFF. DNA of the CDR3: TGTGCCAGCAGTTACTCAGGGAGCACTGAAGCTTTCTTT.